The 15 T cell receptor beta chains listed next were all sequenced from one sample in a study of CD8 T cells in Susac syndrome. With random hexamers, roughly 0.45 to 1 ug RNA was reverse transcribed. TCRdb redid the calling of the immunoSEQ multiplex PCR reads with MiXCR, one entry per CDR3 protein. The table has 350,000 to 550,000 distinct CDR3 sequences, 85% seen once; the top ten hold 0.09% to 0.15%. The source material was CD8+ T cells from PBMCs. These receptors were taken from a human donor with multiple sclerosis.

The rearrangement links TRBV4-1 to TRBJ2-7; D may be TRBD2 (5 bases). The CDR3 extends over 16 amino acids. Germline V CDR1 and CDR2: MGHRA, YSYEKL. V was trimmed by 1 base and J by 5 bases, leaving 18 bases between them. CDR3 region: CASSQVIDSAGDEQYF. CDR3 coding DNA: TGCGCCAGCAGCCAAGTAATAGATAGCGCTGGGGACGAGCAGTACTTC.

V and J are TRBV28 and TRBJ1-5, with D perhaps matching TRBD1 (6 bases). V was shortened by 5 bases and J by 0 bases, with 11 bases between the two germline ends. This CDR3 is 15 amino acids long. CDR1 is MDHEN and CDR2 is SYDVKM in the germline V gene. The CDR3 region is CASSEDSLSNQPQHF. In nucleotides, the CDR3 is TGTGCCAGCAGTGAGGACAGCCTTAGCAATCAGCCCCAGCATTTT.

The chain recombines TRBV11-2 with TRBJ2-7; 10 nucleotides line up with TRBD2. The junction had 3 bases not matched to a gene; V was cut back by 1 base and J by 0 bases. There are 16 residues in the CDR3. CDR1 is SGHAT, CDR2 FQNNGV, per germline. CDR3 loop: CASSLVTSGASYEQYF. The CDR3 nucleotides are TGTGCCAGCAGCTTAGTTACTAGCGGGGCCTCCTACGAGCAGTACTTC.

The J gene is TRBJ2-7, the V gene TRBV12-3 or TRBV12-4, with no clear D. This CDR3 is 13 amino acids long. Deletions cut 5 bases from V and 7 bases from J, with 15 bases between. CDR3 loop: CASSPLAFGEQYF. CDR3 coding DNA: TGTGCCAGCAGTCCCTTAGCTTTCGGGGAGCAGTACTTC.

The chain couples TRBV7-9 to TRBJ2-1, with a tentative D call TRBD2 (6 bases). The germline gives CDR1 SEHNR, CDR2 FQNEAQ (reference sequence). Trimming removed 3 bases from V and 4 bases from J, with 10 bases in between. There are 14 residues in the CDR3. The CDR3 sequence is CASSFAGQYNEQFF. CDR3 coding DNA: TGTGCCAGCAGCTTCGCGGGGCAATACAATGAGCAGTTCTTC.

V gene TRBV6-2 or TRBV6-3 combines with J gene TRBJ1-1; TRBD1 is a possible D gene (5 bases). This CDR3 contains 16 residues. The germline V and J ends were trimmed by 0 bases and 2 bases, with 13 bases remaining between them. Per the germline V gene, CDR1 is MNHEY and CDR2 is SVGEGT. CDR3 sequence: CASSYSKERGNTEAFF. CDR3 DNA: TGTGCCAGCAGTTACTCGAAAGAAAGGGGTAACACTGAAGCTTTCTTT.

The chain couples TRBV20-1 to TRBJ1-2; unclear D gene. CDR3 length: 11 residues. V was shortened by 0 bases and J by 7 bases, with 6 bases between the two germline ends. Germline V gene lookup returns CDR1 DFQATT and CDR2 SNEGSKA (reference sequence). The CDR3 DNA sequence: TGCAGTGCTAGAGATCCGGCTGGCTACACCTTC. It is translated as CSARDPAGYTF.

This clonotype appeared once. The DNA for the CDR3 is TGCGCCAGCAGCCAAGCCACAGGGAATCAGCCCCAGCATTTT. The encoded protein is CASSQATGNQPQHF. This chain connects TRBV4-1 to TRBJ1-5; possible D gene TRBD1, 6 bases. The germline gives CDR1 MGHRA, CDR2 YSYEKL. The CDR3 consists of 14 residues. Between the trimmed V and J ends, which lost 1 base and 4 bases, there was a span of 8 bases.

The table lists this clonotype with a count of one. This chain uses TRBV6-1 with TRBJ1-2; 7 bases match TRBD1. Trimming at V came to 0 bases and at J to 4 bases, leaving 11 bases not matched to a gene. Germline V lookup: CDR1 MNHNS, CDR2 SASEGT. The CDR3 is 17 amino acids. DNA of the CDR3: TGTGCCAGCAGTGAAGCGCTTGGGACAGAAGGTTTCTATGGCTACACCTTC. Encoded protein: CASSEALGTEGFYGYTF.

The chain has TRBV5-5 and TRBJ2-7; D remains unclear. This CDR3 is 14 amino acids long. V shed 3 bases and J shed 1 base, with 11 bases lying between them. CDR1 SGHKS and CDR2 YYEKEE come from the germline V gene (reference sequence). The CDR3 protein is CASSSSFGSYEQYF. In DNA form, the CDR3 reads TGTGCCAGCAGCTCCTCGTTTGGGTCCTACGAGCAGTACTTC.

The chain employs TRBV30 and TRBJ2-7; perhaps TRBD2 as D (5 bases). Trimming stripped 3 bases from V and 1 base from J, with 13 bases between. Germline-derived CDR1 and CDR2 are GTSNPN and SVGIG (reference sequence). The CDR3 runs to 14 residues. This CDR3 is CAWSPKRESYEQYF. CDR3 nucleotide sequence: TGTGCCTGGAGCCCGAAACGGGAATCCTACGAGCAGTACTTC.

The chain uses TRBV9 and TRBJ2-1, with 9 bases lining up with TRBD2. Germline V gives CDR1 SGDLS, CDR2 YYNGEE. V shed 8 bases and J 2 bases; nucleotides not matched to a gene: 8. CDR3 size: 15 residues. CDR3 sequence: CASHMSGGPYNEQFF. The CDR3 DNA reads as TGTGCCAGTCACATGAGCGGGGGGCCCTACAATGAGCAGTTCTTC.

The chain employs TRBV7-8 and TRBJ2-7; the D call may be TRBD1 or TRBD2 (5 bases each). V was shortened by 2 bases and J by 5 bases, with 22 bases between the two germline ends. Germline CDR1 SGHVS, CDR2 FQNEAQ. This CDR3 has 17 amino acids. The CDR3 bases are TGTGCCAGCAGCTTATTCGGGGCTCGCGAATTGGTCCACGAGCAGTACTTC. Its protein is CASSLFGARELVHEQYF.

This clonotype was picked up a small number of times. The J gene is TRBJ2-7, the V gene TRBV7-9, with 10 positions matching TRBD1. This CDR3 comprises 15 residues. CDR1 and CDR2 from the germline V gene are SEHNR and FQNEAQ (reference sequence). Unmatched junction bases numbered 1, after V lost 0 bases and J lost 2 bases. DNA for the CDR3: TGTGCCAGCAGCTTAGCAGGACAGGGGGCCTACGAGCAGTACTTC. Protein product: CASSLAGQGAYEQYF.

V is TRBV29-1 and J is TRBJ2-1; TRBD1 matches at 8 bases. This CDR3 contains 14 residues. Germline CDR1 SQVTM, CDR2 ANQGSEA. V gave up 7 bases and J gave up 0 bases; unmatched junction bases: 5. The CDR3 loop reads CSGRTGSSYNEQFF. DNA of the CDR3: TGCAGCGGGCGGACAGGGAGCTCCTACAATGAGCAGTTCTTC.